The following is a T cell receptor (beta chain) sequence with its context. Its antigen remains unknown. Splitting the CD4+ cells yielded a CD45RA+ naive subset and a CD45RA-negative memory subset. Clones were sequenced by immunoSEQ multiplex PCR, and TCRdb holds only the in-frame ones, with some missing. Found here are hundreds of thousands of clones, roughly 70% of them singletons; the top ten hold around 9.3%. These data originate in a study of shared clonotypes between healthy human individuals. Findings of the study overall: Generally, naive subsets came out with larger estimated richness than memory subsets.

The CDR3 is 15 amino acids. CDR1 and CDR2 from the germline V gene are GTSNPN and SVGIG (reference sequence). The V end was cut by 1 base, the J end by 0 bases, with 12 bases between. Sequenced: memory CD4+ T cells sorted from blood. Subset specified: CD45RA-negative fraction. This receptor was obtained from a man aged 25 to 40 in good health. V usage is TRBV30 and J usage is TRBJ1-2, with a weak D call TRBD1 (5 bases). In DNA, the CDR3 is TGTGCCTGGAGTGGGGGGGACGTAACTAACTATGGCTACACCTTC. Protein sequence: CAWSGGDVTNYGYTF.